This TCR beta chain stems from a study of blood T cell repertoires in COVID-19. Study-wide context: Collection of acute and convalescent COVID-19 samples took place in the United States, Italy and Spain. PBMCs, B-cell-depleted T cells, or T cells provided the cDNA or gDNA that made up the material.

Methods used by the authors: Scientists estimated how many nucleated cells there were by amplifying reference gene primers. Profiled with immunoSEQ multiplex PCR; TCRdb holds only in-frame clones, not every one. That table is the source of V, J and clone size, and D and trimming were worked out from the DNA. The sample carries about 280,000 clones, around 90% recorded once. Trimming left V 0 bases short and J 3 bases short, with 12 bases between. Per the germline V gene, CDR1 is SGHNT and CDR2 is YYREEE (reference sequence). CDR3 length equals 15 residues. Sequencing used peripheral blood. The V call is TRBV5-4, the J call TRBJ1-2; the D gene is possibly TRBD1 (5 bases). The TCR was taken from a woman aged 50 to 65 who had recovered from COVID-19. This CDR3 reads CASSLGPGVDYGYTF. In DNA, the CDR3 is TGTGCCAGCAGCTTGGGCCCGGGGGTCGACTATGGCTACACCTTC.